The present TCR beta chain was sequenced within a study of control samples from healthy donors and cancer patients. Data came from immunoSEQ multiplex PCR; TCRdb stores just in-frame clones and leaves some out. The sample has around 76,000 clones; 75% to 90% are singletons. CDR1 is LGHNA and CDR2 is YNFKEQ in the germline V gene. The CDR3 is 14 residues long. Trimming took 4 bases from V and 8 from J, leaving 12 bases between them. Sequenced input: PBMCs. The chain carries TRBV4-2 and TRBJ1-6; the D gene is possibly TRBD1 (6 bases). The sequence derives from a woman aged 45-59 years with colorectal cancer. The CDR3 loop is CASSPQGIDSPLHF. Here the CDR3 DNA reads TGTGCCAGCAGCCCACAGGGTATAGATTCACCCCTCCACTTT.